These 10 T cell receptor beta chains originate from one sample sequenced in a study of response to subunit inactivated influenza vaccine. MiXCR was run by TCRdb on the RT-PCR reads, yielding one entry per CDR3 protein. The sample includes 700,000 to 900,000 distinct CDR3 sequences, 20% to 25% of them seen just once. The sequencing here drew on PBMCs from blood, taken approximately 5 days after vaccination. All receptors derive from a man aged 45-65 years who received an inactivated influenza vaccine.

The DNA for the CDR3 is TGTGCCAGCAGCCAAGATCGGGGTTGGGACTACAATGAGCAGTTCTTC. Its protein product is CASSQDRGWDYNEQFF. This chain links TRBV3-1 with TRBJ2-1; D might be TRBD2 (5 bases). Germline CDR1 is LGHDT and CDR2 is YNNKEL (reference sequence). V was cut by 0 bases and J by 3 bases, with 12 bases left in between. This CDR3 spans 16 amino acids.

The CDR3 here is CASSFSLEGHEQFF. CDR3 bases: TGTGCCAGCAGCTTTTCCTTGGAGGGACATGAGCAGTTCTTC. This sequence joins TRBV5-6 and TRBJ2-1; D might be TRBD2 (6 bases). CDR3 length: 14 residues. Germline V lookup: CDR1 SGHDT, CDR2 YYEEEE. The V end was cut by 2 bases, the J end by 8 bases, with 14 bases between. The variable domain in full, completed from reference TRBV5-6 and TRBJ2-1, reads DAGVTQSPTHLIKTRGQQVTLRCSPKSGHDTVSWYQQALGQGPQFIFQYYEEEERQRGNFPDRFSGHQFPNYSSELNVNALLLGDSALYLCASSFSLEGHEQFFGPGTRLTVL.

J is TRBJ2-7 and V is TRBV4-3; 10 bases match TRBD2. Losses at the gene ends were 2 bases for V and 7 bases for J; bases not matched to a gene: 2. Germline values: CDR1 LGHNA, CDR2 YSLEER. The CDR3 runs 13 residues. The CDR3 DNA reads as TGCGCCAGCAGCCAATTACTAGCGGGAGAGCAGTACTTC. Residues: CASSQLLAGEQYF.

V gene TRBV7-8 combines with J gene TRBJ2-7; either TRBD1 or TRBD2 may fit D (6 bases each). This CDR3 has 17 amino acids. Trimming took off 1 base at V and 3 bases at J, with 19 bases between the two ends. CDR1 and CDR2 (germline): SGHVS, FQNEAQ. The CDR3 bases are TGTGCCAGCAGCTTAGTAGGGGGAGGACAGCTTTTCTACGAGCAGTACTTC. Encoded protein: CASSLVGGGQLFYEQYF.

V and J are TRBV12-3 or TRBV12-4 and TRBJ2-1, with 7 bases that match TRBD2. The length of the CDR3 is 15 residues. With 1 base clipped from V and 7 bases from J, the junction kept 7 bases outside the gene matches. CDR3: CASSLGFLAANEQFF. Written as DNA, the CDR3 is TGTGCCAGCAGTTTAGGTTTCCTAGCGGCGAATGAGCAGTTCTTC.

The chain couples TRBV6-2 or TRBV6-3 to TRBJ1-5; D call uncertain. The CDR3 totals 13 residues. The germline gives CDR1 MNHEY, CDR2 SVGEGT. V was cut by 4 bases and J by 3 bases, with 7 bases left in between. CDR3: CASSLIDNQPQHF. The CDR3 DNA sequence: TGTGCCAGCAGTTTAATCGACAATCAGCCCCAGCATTTT.

This clonotype was counted between two and nine times. This may be a read error: a much more frequent sequence differs by one nucleotide. This rearrangement joins TRBV5-5 to TRBJ2-2; D might be TRBD1 (6 bases). The germline V gene encodes CDR1 SGHKS and CDR2 YYEKEE (reference sequence). V was clipped by 6 bases and J by 0 bases, with 9 bases between them. CDR3 length: 14 amino acids. The CDR3 here is CASIRTANTGELFF. The CDR3 nucleotides read TGTGCCAGCATCCGGACAGCGAACACCGGGGAGCTGTTTTTT.

This clonotype was observed a few times. The J gene is TRBJ2-3, the V gene TRBV10-3; 11 bases are shared with TRBD2. CDR3 size: 17 residues. The trim removed 4 bases at V and 2 bases at J, leaving 8 bases unmatched. Germline V gives CDR1 ENHRY, CDR2 SYGVKD. CDR3 residues: CAISGAYSGRATDTQYF. In DNA form, the CDR3 reads TGTGCCATCAGTGGGGCCTATAGCGGGAGGGCCACAGATACGCAGTATTTT.

This clonotype was detected many times. The J gene is TRBJ1-3, the V gene TRBV12-3 or TRBV12-4; a weak D match, TRBD1 (6 bases). Trimming removed 7 bases from V and 2 bases from J, with 18 bases in between. The CDR3 consists of 16 residues. The DNA of the CDR3 is TGTGCCAGCAATAAGGAACGGGGGGCAGCTGGAAACACCATATATTTT. Residues: CASNKERGAAGNTIYF.

The table lists this clonotype with a few counts. The chain has TRBV11-2 and TRBJ2-3; TRBD2 might be the D (7 bases). Germline CDR1 reads SGHAT; CDR2 reads FQNNGV. V dropped 1 base and J dropped 7 bases, with 15 bases sitting between them. This CDR3 comprises 15 residues. The CDR3 DNA reads TGTGCCAGCAGCTTAGTAACAGGGAGGGGGAATACGCAGTATTTT. Protein sequence: CASSLVTGRGNTQYF.